This T cell receptor beta chain was captured by sequencing in a study of blood T cells in healthy people across ages. The CDR3 has 14 amino acids. The V gene's germline CDR1 is GTSNPN and CDR2 SVGIG (reference sequence). Trimming removed 2 bases from V and 3 bases from J, with 13 bases in between. This clonotype turned up a few times. Then a second PCR, running roughly 7 to 11 cycles, was carried out with a sample-barcoded 5' primer and a J-beta primer mix. TCRdb re-derived calls from the 5' RACE reads in MiXCR, one entry per CDR3 protein. The repertoire consists of 540,000 or so distinct CDR3 sequences, with roughly a quarter occurring once and the leading ten covering less than 20%.

The chain employs TRBV30 and TRBJ2-5; a weak D match, TRBD2 (5 bases). Material for sequencing was blood. The source of this sequence is a woman in her 70s in good health. CDR3 sequence reads: CAWSRSVTKETQYF. The CDR3 region has the DNA TGTGCCTGGAGTAGGTCGGTGACTAAAGAGACCCAGTACTTC.